Reported below is one T cell receptor beta chain. This record belongs to a study of PD-1 blockade in mismatch repair-deficient tumors. Repertoires were generated with immunoSEQ multiplex PCR, while TCRdb's copy carries only in-frame clones and drops some. Of about 19,000 clones in the sample, almost 85% were seen once. This CDR3 region has 16 residues. Germline CDR1 is SGDLS and CDR2 is YYNGEE. Trimming removed 4 bases from V and 3 bases from J; junction bases left unmatched: 7. The gene calls are TRBV9 and TRBJ2-2; 9 nucleotides match TRBD2. The sample consisted of PBMCs, taken 52 weeks after starting pembrolizumab. This clonotype was obtained from an adult with mismatch repair-deficient cancer. DNA for the CDR3: TGTGCCAGCAGCCTCCGGGCTAGCGGGGACACCGGGGAGCTGTTTTTT. Amino acid sequence: CASSLRASGDTGELFF.